This record concerns one T cell receptor (beta chain) sequence. TCRdb itself ran the RT-PCR reads through MiXCR, one entry per CDR3 protein. Among around 790,000 distinct CDR3 sequences, around 20% were seen once, and the ten largest hold about 10%. These data are taken from a study of response to subunit inactivated influenza vaccine. The V and J ends lost 11 bases and 1 base, in that order; junction bases with no gene match: 4. The CDR3 consists of 13 residues. The TCR was taken from a man aged 45 to 65 who received an inactivated influenza vaccine. The source material was PBMCs from blood, sampled 4 to 6 days after vaccination. The chain joins TRBV12-3 or TRBV12-4 to TRBJ2-5; 10 bases are shared with TRBD2. The CDR3 sequence: CAVWTSGQETQYF. In DNA form, the CDR3 reads TGTGCCGTCTGGACTAGCGGCCAAGAGACCCAGTACTTC.